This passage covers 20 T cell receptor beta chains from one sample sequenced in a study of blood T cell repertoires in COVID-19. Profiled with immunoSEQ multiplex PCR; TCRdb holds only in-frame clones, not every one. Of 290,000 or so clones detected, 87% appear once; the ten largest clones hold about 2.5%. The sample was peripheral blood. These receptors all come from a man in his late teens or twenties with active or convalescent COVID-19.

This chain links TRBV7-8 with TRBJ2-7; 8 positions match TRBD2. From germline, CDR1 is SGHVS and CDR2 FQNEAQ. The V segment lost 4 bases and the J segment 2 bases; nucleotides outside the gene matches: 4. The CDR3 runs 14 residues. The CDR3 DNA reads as TGTGCCAGCAGCTCCCGGGAGGGCCCCTACGAGCAGTACTTC. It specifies CASSSREGPYEQYF.

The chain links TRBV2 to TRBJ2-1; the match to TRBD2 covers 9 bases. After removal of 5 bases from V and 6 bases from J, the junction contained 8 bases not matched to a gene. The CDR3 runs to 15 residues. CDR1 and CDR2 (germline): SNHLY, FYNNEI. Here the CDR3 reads CASSPGTSYGNEQFF. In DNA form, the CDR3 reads TGTGCCAGCAGTCCCGGGACTAGCTACGGCAATGAGCAGTTCTTC.

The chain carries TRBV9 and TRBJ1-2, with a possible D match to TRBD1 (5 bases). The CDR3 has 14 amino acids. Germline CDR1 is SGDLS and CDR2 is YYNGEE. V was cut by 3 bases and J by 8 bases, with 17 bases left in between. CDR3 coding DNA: TGTGCCAGCAGCGCTTGGGACTCAACTGGGGGCTACACCTTC. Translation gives CASSAWDSTGGYTF.

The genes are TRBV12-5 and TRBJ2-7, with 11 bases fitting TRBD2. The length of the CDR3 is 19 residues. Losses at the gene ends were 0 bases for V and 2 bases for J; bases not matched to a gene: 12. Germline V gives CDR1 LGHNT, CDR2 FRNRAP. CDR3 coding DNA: TGTGCTAGTGGTTTGGTTGGAAGGGGTCGACTAGCGGGAACCTACGAGCAGTACTTC. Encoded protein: CASGLVGRGRLAGTYEQYF.

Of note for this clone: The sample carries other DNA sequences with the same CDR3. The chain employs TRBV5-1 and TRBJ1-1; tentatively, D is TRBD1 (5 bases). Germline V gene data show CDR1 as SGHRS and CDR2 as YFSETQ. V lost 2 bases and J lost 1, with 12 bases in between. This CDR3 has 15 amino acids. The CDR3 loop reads CASSFQGQANTEAFF. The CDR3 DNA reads TGCGCCAGCAGCTTTCAAGGACAAGCGAACACTGAAGCTTTCTTT.

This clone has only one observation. The CDR3 DNA reads TGTGCCAGCAGTGAATGGCAGTTTCTCTCCTACGAGCAGTACTTC. This translates into CASSEWQFLSYEQYF. V gene TRBV6-1 combines with J gene TRBJ2-7; D is uncertain. CDR3 size: 15 residues. Trimming took 2 bases from V and 0 from J, leaving 11 bases between them. Germline CDR1 reads MNHNS; CDR2 reads SASEGT.

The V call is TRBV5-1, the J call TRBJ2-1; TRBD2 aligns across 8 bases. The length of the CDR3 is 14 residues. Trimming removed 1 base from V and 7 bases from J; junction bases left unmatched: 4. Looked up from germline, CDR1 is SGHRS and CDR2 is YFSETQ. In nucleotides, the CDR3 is TGCGCCAGCAGCTTGTTGGCTAGCGGGAATGAGCAGTTCTTC. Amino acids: CASSLLASGNEQFF.

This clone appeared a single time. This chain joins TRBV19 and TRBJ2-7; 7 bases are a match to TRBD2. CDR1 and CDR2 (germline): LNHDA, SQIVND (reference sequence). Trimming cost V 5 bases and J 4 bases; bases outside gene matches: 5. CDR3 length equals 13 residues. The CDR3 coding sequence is TGTGCCAGTAGTCCCGTCGGGGGGTACGAGCAGTACTTC. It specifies CASSPVGGYEQYF.

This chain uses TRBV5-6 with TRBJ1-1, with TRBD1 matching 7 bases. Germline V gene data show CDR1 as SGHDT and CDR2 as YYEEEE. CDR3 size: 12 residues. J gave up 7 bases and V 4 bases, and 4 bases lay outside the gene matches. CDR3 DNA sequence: TGTGCCAGCAGCGGGGGGACAGTTGAAGCTTTCTTT. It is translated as CASSGGTVEAFF. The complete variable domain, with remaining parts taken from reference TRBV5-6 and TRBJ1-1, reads DAGVTQSPTHLIKTRGQQVTLRCSPKSGHDTVSWYQQALGQGPQFIFQYYEEEERQRGNFPDRFSGHQFPNYSSELNVNALLLGDSALYLCASSGGTVEAFFGQGTRLTVV.

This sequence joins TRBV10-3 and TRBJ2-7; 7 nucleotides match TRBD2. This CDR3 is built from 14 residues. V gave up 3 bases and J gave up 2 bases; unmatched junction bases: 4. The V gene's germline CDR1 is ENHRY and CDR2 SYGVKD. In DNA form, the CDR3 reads TGTGCCATCAGTGAAGGCGGGAGTACCTACGAGCAGTACTTC. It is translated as CAISEGGSTYEQYF.

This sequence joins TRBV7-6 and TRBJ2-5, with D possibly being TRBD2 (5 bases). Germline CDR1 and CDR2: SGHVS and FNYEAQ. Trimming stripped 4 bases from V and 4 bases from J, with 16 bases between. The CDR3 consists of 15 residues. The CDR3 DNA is TGTGCCAGCAGCTCCCTAACGGGAACCTTAGAGACCCAGTACTTC. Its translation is CASSSLTGTLETQYF.

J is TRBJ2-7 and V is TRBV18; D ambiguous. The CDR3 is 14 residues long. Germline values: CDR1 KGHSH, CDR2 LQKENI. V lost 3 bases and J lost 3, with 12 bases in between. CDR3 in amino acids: CASSPGVQDYEQYF. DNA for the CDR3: TGTGCCAGCTCACCGGGCGTCCAAGACTACGAGCAGTACTTC.

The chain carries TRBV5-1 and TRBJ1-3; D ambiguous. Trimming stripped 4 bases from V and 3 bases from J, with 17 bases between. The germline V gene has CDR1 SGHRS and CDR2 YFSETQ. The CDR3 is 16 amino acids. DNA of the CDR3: TGCGCCAGCAGCCCCGCTGGCGGGAGGGTTGGAAACACCATATATTTT. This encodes CASSPAGGRVGNTIYF.

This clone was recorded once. CDR3 sequence reads: CASSHLPGQGLSGELFF. The CDR3 DNA follows: TGCGCCAGCAGCCATCTGCCGGGACAGGGATTGAGCGGGGAGCTGTTTTTT. The gene calls are TRBV4-1 and TRBJ2-2; TRBD1 aligns across 9 bases. J gave up 7 bases and V 3 bases, and 12 bases lay outside the gene matches. Germline assignment: CDR1 MGHRA and CDR2 YSYEKL. The CDR3 length is 17 residues.

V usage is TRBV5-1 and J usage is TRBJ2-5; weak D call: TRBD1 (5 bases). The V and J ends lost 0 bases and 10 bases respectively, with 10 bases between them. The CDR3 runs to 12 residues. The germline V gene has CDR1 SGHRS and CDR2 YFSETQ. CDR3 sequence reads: CASSLDLTDQYF. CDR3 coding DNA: TGCGCCAGCAGCTTGGATTTGACAGACCAGTACTTC.

DNA of the CDR3: TGTGCCAGTACAAGGACAGGGGTCCTTTCTGGGGCCAACGTCCTGACTTTC. The encoded protein is CASTRTGVLSGANVLTF. The V call is TRBV19, the J call TRBJ2-6, with 9 bases that match TRBD1. Trimming removed 7 bases from V and 1 base from J; junction bases left unmatched: 8. CDR3 length: 17 amino acids. Germline loops: CDR1 LNHDA, CDR2 SQIVND (reference sequence).

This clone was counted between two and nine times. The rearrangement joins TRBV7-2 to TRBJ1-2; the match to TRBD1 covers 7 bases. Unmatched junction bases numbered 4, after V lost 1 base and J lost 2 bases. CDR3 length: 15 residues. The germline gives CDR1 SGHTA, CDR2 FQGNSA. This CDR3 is CASSLDRGRNYGYTF. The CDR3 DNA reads TGTGCCAGCAGCTTAGACAGGGGAAGAAACTATGGCTACACCTTC.

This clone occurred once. CDR3 DNA: TGTGCCACGGCAATCACTAGCGGTTACGAGCAGTACTTC. It yields the protein CATAITSGYEQYF. The chain joins TRBV10-3 to TRBJ2-7, with 8 bases that match TRBD2. V was clipped by 10 bases and J by 4 bases; unmatched bases: 9. The CDR3 has 13 residues. The germline CDR1 and CDR2 sequences are ENHRY and SYGVKD.

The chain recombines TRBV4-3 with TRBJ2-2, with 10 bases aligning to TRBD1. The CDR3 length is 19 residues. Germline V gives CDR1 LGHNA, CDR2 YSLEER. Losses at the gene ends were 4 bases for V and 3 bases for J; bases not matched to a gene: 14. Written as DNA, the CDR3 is TGCGCCAGCAGCCGGGTCTTTTCTCCCGGGACAGGGGACACCGGGGAGCTGTTTTTT. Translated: CASSRVFSPGTGDTGELFF.

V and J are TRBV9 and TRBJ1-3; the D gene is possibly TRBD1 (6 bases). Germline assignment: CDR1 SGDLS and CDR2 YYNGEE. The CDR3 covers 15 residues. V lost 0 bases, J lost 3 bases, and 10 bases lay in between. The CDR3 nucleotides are TGTGCCAGCAGCGTAGCAGGGGTTGGTGGAAACACCATATATTTT. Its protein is CASSVAGVGGNTIYF.